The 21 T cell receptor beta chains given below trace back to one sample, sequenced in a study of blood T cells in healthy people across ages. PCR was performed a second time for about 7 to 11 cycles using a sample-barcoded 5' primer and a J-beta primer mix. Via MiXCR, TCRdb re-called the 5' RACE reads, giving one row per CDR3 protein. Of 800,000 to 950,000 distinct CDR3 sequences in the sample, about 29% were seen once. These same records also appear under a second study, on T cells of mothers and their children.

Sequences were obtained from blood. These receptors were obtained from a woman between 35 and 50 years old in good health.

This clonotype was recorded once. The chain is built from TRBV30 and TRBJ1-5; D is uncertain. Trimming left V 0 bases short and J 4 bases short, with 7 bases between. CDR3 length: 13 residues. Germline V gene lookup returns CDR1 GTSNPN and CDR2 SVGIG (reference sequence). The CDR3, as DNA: TGTGCCTGGAGTGTATCTGGGAATCAGCCCCAGCATTTT. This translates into CAWSVSGNQPQHF.

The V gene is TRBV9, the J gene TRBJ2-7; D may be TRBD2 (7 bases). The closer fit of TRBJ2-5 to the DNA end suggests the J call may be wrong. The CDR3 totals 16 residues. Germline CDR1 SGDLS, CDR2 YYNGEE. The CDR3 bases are TGTGCCAGCAGCCACGGAGGGGGGGCCGGCCAGGGGACCCAGTACTTC. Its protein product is CASSHGGGAGQGTQYF.

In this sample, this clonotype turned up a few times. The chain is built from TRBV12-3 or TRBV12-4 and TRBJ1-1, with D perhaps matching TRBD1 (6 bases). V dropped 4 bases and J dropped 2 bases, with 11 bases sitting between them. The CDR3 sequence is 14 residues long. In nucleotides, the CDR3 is TGTGCCAGCAGTTCTGGGACAATCAACACTGAAGCTTTCTTT. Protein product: CASSSGTINTEAFF.

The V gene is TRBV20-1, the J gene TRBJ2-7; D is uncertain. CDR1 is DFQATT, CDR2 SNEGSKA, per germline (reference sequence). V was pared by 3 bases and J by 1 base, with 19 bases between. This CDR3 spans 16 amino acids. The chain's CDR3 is CSASAAWTWSSYEQYF. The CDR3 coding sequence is TGCAGTGCTAGCGCTGCTTGGACGTGGTCGTCCTACGAGCAGTACTTC.

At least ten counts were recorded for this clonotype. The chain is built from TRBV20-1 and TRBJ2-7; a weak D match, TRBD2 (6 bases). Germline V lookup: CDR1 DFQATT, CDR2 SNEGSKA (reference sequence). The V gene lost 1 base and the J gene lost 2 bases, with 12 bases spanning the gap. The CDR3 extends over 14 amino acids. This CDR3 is CSARARDFTYEQYF. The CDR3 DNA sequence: TGCAGTGCTAGAGCCCGGGACTTCACCTACGAGCAGTACTTC.

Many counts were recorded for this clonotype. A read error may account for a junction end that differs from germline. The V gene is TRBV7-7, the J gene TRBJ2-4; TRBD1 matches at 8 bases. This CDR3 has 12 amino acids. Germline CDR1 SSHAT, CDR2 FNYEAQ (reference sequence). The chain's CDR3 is CASSPGQGEQYF. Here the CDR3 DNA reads TGTGCTAGCAGTCCCGGACAGGGAGAGCAGTACTTC.

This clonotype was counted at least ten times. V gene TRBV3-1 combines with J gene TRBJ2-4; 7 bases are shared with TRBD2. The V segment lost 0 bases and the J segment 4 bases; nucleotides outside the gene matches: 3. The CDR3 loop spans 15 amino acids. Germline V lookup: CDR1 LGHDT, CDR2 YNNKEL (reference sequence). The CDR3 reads CASSQDTGGKNIQYF. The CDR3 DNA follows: TGTGCCAGCAGCCAAGATACGGGGGGTAAAAACATTCAGTACTTC.

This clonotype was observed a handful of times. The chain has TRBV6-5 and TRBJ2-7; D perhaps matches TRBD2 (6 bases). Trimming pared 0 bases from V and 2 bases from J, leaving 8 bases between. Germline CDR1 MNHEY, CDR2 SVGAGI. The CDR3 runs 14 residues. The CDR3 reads CASSYSSGAYEQYF. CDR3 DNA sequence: TGTGCCAGCAGTTACTCGTCGGGAGCCTACGAGCAGTACTTC.

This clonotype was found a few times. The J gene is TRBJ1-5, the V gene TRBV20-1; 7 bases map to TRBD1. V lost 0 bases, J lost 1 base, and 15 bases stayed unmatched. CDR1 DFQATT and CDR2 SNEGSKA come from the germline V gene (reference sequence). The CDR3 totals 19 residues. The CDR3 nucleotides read TGCAGTGCTAGAGAACCCCGGACAGGCACAAGGGGCAGCAATCAGCCCCAGCATTTT. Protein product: CSAREPRTGTRGSNQPQHF.

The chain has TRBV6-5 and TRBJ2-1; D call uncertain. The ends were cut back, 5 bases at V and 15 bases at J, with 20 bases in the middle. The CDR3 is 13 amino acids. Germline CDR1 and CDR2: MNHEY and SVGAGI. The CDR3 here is CASSPPRKDVRFF. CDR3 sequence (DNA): TGTGCCAGCAGTCCCCCGAGGAAGGACGTGAGGTTCTTC.

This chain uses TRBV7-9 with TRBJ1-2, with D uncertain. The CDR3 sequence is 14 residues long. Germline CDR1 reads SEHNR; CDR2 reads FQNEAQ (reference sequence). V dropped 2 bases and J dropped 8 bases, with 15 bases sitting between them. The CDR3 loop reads CASSLSDTPWGYTF. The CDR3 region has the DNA TGTGCCAGCAGCTTAAGCGACACCCCCTGGGGCTACACCTTC.

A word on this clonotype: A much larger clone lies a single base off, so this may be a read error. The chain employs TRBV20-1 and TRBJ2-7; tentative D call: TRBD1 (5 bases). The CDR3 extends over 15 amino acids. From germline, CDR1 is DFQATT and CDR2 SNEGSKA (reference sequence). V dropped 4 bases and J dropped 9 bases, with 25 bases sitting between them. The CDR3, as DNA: TGCAGTGCTACCCCTCCTACAGGAGTAGTTTTCGGGCAGTACTTC. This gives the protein CSATPPTGVVFGQYF.

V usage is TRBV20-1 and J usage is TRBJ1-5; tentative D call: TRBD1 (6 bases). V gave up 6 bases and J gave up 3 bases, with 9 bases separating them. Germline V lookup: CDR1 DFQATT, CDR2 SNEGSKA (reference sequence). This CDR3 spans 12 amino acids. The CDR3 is CSAWDINQPQHF. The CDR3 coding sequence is TGCAGTGCATGGGACATCAATCAGCCCCAGCATTTT.

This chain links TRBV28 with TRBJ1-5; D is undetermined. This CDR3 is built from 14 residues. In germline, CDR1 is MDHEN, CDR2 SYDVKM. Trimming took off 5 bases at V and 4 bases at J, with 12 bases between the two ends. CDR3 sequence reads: CASSLVQKNQPQHF. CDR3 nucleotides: TGTGCCAGCAGTCTCGTACAGAAGAATCAGCCCCAGCATTTT.

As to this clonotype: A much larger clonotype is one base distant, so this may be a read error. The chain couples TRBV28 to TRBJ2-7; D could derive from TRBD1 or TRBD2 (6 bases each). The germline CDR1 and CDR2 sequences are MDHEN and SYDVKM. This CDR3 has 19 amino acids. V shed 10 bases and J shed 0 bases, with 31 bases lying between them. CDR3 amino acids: CANSPRLRGVGFSSYEQYF. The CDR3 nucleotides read TGTGCCAACAGCCCCCGGTTGAGGGGGGTCGGTTTCAGCTCCTACGAGCAGTACTTC.

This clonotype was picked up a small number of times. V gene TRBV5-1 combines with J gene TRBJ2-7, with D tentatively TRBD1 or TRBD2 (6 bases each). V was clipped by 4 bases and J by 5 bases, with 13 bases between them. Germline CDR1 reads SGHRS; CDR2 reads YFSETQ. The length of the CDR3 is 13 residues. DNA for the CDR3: TGCGCCAGCAGCGACATAGGGGGGAACGAGCAGTACTTC. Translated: CASSDIGGNEQYF.

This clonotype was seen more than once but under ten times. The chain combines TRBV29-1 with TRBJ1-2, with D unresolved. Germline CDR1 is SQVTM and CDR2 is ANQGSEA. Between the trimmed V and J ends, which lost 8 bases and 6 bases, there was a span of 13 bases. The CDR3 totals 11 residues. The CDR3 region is CSSSGQDGYTF. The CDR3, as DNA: TGCAGCTCATCCGGGCAAGATGGCTACACCTTC.

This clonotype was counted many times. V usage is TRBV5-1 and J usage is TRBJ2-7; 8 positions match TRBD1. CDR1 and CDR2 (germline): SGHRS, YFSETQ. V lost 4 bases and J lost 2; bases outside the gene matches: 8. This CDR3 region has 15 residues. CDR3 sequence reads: CASSPQGTGTYEQYF. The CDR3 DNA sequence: TGCGCCAGCAGCCCGCAGGGGACAGGTACCTACGAGCAGTACTTC. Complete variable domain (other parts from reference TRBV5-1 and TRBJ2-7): KAGVTQTPRYLIKTRGQQVTLSCSPISGHRSVSWYQQTPGQGLQFLFEYFSETQRNKGNFPGRFSGRQFSNSRSEMNVSTLELGDSALYLCASSPQGTGTYEQYFGPGTRLTVT.

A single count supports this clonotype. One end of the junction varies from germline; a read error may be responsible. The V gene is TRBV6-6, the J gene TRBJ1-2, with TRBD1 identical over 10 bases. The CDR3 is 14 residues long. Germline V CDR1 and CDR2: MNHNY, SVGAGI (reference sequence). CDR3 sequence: CAGRQGQGRGDYTF. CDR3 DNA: TGTGCCGGCAGACAGGGACAGGGGAGGGGTGACTACACCTTC.

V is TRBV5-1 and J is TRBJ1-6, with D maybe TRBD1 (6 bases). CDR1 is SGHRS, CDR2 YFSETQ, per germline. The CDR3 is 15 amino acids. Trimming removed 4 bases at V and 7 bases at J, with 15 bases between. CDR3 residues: CASSAQQGGNSPLHF. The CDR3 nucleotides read TGCGCCAGCAGCGCCCAACAGGGTGGGAATTCACCCCTCCACTTT.

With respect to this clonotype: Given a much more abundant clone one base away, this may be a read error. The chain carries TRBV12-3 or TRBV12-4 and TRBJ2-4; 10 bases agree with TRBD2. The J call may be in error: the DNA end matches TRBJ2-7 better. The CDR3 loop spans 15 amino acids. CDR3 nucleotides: TGTGCCAGCAGTTTGGGACTAGCGAGTGTGAGCGAGCAGTACTTC. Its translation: CASSLGLASVSEQYF.